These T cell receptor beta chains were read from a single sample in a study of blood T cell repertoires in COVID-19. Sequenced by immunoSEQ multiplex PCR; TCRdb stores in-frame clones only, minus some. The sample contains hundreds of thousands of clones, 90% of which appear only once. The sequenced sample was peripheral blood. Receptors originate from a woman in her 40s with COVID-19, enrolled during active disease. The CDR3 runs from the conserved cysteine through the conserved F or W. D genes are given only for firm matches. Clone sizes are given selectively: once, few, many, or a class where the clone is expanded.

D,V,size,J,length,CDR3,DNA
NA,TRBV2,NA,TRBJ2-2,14,CARGGTPNTGELFF,TGTGCCAGGGGAGGCACTCCGAACACCGGGGAGCTGTTTTTT
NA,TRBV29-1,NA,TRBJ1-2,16,CSARDRGGLRNYGYTF,TGCAGCGCTCGCGACCGAGGAGGGCTCCGTAACTATGGCTACACCTTC
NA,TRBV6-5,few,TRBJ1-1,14,CASSWLGGNTEAFF,TGTGCCAGCAGTTGGCTCGGGGGGAACACTGAAGCTTTCTTT
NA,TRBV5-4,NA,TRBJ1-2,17,CASRFGGRSDQNYGYTF,TGTGCCAGCAGGTTCGGGGGGCGAAGCGATCAAAACTATGGCTACACCTTC
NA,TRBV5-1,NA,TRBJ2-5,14,CASSLGGPQETQYF,TGCGCCAGCAGCTTGGGGGGGCCCCAAGAGACCCAGTACTTC
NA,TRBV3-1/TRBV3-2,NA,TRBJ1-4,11,CASSLLEKLFF,TGTGCCAGCAGCTTGTTAGAAAAACTGTTTTTT
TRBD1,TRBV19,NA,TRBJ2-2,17,CASSIDGAGTGTGELFF,TGTGCCAGTAGTATAGATGGCGCCGGGACAGGGACCGGGGAGCTGTTTTTT
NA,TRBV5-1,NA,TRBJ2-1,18,CASSPISISAGTHGEQFF,TGCGCCAGCAGCCCAATTTCTATATCGGCGGGAACCCACGGTGAGCAGTTCTTC
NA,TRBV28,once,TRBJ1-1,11,CASSLYGVAFF,TGTGCCAGCAGTTTATACGGGGTAGCTTTCTTT
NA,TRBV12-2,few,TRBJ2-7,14,CASRLAGDRAEQYF,TGTGCAAGTCGCTTAGCCGGTGACAGGGCCGAGCAGTACTTC
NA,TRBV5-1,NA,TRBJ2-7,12,CASSLTDSDQYF,TGCGCCAGCAGCTTGACGGACAGTGATCAGTACTTC
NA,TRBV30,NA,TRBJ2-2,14,CAWSTQAGSGELFF,TGTGCCTGGAGTACCCAAGCAGGGTCCGGGGAGCTGTTTTTT
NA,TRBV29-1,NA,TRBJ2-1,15,CSVPRAGSGANEQFF,TGCAGCGTTCCAAGGGCGGGGAGTGGGGCCAATGAGCAGTTCTTC
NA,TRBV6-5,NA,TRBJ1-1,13,CASSRQGYTEAFF,TGTGCCAGCAGTCGCCAGGGCTACACTGAAGCTTTCTTT
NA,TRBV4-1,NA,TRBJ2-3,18,CASSQDRGSVSGPDTQYF,TGCGCCAGCAGCCAAGACCGGGGTTCGGTATCGGGCCCAGATACGCAGTATTTT
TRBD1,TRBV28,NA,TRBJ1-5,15,CASSPRTGSNQPQHF,TGTGCCAGCAGCCCCCGGACAGGTAGCAATCAGCCCCAGCATTTT
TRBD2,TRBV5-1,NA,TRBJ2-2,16,CASSWLAGRNTGELFF,TGCGCCAGCAGCTGGCTAGCGGGCAGAAACACCGGGGAGCTGTTTTTT
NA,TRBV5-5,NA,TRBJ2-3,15,CASSFPPVSTDTQYF,TGTGCCAGCAGCTTCCCCCCGGTGAGCACAGATACGCAGTATTTT
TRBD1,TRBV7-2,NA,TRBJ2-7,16,CASSSASGTGSHEQYF,TGTGCCAGCAGCTCAGCCTCCGGGACAGGGTCGCACGAGCAGTACTTC
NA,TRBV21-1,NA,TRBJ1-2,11,CASSNDYGYTF,TGTGCCAGCAGCAACGACTATGGCTACACCTTC
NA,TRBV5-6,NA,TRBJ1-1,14,CASSPGLTGTEAFF,TGTGCCAGCAGCCCCGGACTAACGGGCACTGAAGCTTTCTTT
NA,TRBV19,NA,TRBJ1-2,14,CASKGQATNYGYTF,TGTGCCTCAAAGGGGCAGGCCACTAACTATGGCTACACCTTC
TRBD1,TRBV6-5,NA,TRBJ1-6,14,CASSYADRGFYLHF,TGTGCCAGCAGTTACGCGGACAGGGGGTTTTATCTCCACTTT
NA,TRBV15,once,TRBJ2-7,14,CATSVRQESYEQYF,TGTGCCACCAGCGTCCGACAGGAATCCTACGAGCAGTACTTC
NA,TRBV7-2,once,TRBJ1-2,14,CASSLEGGEGGYTF,TGTGCCAGCAGCTTAGAAGGTGGAGAGGGTGGCTACACCTTC
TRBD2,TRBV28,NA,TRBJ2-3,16,CASSLLKRGVPDTQYF,TGTGCCAGCAGTTTATTGAAGCGGGGGGTCCCAGATACGCAGTATTTT
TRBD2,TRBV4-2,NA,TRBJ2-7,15,CASSQELAGGHEQYF,TGTGCCAGCAGCCAAGAACTAGCGGGGGGCCACGAGCAGTACTTC
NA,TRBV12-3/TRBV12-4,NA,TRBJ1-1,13,CASSLRQNTEAFF,TGTGCCAGCAGTTTAAGACAGAACACTGAAGCTTTCTTT